The T cell receptor (beta chain) described here comes from a study of CD8+ T cells in alopecia areata. Study context: Tofacitinib lasted 6 to 18 months, then 6 months off drug. Scalp area affected, as a percentage, set the severity score of treated patients.

The CDR3 has 15 amino acids. Germline lookup yields CDR1 LNHNV and CDR2 YYDKDF (reference sequence). The V end was cut by 2 bases, the J end by 3 bases, with 11 bases between. Study results and limitations: Sequencing of scalp samples also includes resident alphabeta T cells from normal skin.

Treatment given: oral pan-JAK inhibitor, 5-10 mg twice daily. Alopecia areata patients gave lesional scalp punch biopsies and peripheral blood samples. cDNA prepared by RNA extraction and subsequent reverse transcription served as the template for sequencing. Clones were read by immunoSEQ multiplex PCR, and TCRdb kept only the in-frame ones, dropping some. The sample has about 190,000 clones, under 80% seen once; the top ten hold approximately 1.3%. Remarks on this clone: Its specificity is not known.

V and J are TRBV15 and TRBJ2-1, with D tentatively TRBD1 (6 bases). The specimen comprised CD4+ T cells sorted from blood, sampled at approximately week 49, from a patient treated with tofacitinib. This clonotype was obtained from a human donor with alopecia areata. For the CDR3, the DNA is TGTGCCACCAGCAGATCCGGGACAAGCTACAATGAGCAGTTCTTC. This encodes CATSRSGTSYNEQFF.